The 25 T cell receptor beta chains below were found in one sample sequenced in a study of sequential checkpoint blockade in melanoma. The assay was immunoSEQ multiplex PCR, and TCRdb's table has in-frame clones only and misses some. In the table there are several thousand clones, 50% to 75% of which are singletons. Treatment specified: randomized to nivolumab then ipilimumab (arm A) or the reverse (arm B). The source was CD8+ T cells sorted from blood (inferred from file names), collected from a patient given nivolumab and ipilimumab in sequence. Receptor source: a human donor with melanoma.

The J gene is TRBJ2-7, the V gene TRBV23-1; D not resolved. TRBV23-1 is classed as an ORF, of uncertain function. The CDR3 contains 16 residues. V lost 0 bases and J 1 base, leaving 13 bases between the germline ends. CDR3 sequence reads: CASSQSRYHLSYEQYF. The CDR3 DNA reads TGCGCCAGCAGTCAATCCCGGTACCACCTTTCCTACGAGCAGTACTTC.

The count of this clone is one. V and J are TRBV27 and TRBJ1-1, with D possibly matching TRBD1 (5 bases). This CDR3 is 13 amino acids long. The germline gives CDR1 MNHEY, CDR2 SMNVEV (reference sequence). V was shortened by 4 bases and J by 3 bases, with 9 bases between the two germline ends. CDR3 sequence: CASSYRGDTEAFF. The CDR3 coding sequence is TGTGCCAGCAGTTATCGGGGGGACACTGAAGCTTTCTTT.

The V call is TRBV7-9, the J call TRBJ2-7, with 8 bases matching TRBD2. The V gene end was trimmed by 5 bases and the J gene end by 2 bases; junction bases not matched to a gene: 11. Looked up from germline, CDR1 is SEHNR and CDR2 is FQNEAQ (reference sequence). This CDR3 region has 16 residues. The CDR3 protein is CASSHTSGGWAYEQYF. The CDR3 DNA sequence: TGTGCCAGCAGCCATACTAGCGGAGGTTGGGCCTACGAGCAGTACTTC. The full variable domain, in which reference TRBV7-9 and TRBJ2-7 provide the parts outside the CDR3, is DTGVSQNPRHKITKRGQNVTFRCDPISEHNRLYWYRQTLGQGPEFLTYFQNEAQLEKSRLLSDRFSAERPKGSFSTLEIQRTEQGDSAMYLCASSHTSGGWAYEQYFGPGTRLTVT.

The genes are TRBV6-5 and TRBJ2-2; D might be TRBD1 (6 bases). The CDR3 runs to 13 residues. Trimming left V 5 bases short and J 7 bases short, with 11 bases between. Germline V gives CDR1 MNHEY, CDR2 SVGAGI. DNA of the CDR3: TGTGCCAGCAGTACAGGGCTGGACGGGGAGCTGTTTTTT. It codes for CASSTGLDGELFF.

The rearrangement joins TRBV9 to TRBJ1-2; 8 nucleotides align to TRBD1. Germline CDR1 reads SGDLS; CDR2 reads YYNGEE. The CDR3 contains 17 residues. Unmatched junction bases numbered 10, after V lost 3 bases and J lost 0 bases. CDR3: CASSAASQGATNYGYTF. The CDR3 nucleotides read TGTGCCAGCAGCGCGGCCTCGCAGGGGGCCACTAACTATGGCTACACCTTC. The full variable domain, its missing parts supplied by reference TRBV9 and TRBJ1-2, is DSGVTQTPKHLITATGQRVTLRCSPRSGDLSVYWYQQSLDQGLQFLIQYYNGEERAKGNILERFSAQQFPDLHSELNLSSLELGDSALYFCASSAASQGATNYGYTFGSGTRLTVV.

The rearrangement joins TRBV27 to TRBJ2-7, with D perhaps matching TRBD2 (6 bases). Deletions cut 4 bases from V and 4 bases from J, with 17 bases between. The V gene's germline CDR1 is MNHEY and CDR2 SMNVEV (reference sequence). The CDR3 runs to 15 residues. The CDR3 region is CASSSIVGSMYEQYF. DNA of the CDR3: TGTGCCAGCAGTTCCATTGTCGGGAGTATGTACGAGCAGTACTTC.

This clone was counted a few times. V and J are TRBV7-2 and TRBJ2-7; tentative D call: TRBD2 (6 bases). Germline CDR1 is SGHTA and CDR2 is FQGNSA. V was cut by 1 base and J by 2 bases, with 9 bases left in between. This CDR3 region has 14 residues. The CDR3 loop reads CASSLGDFPYEQYF. For the CDR3, the DNA is TGTGCCAGCAGCTTAGGGGACTTCCCCTACGAGCAGTACTTC.

By share, this clone counts as medium-sized. This chain joins TRBV4-1 and TRBJ1-2; no clear D gene. The germline gives CDR1 MGHRA, CDR2 YSYEKL. V was trimmed by 2 bases and J by 7 bases, leaving 17 bases between them. The CDR3 is 15 amino acids. The CDR3 DNA sequence: TGCGCCAGCAGCCAAATGGGAGGAACCCCCGCTGGCTACACCTTC. It is translated as CASSQMGGTPAGYTF.

This chain links TRBV4-1 with TRBJ1-2, with D unclear. The CDR3 extends over 14 amino acids. The V and J ends lost 1 base and 2 bases respectively, with 8 bases between them. Per germline, CDR1 MGHRA and CDR2 YSYEKL. The CDR3 sequence: CASSQVRGNYGYTF. The CDR3 coding sequence is TGCGCCAGCAGCCAAGTGAGAGGGAACTATGGCTACACCTTC.

Within the sample, this clone is medium-sized. The chain has TRBV19 and TRBJ1-1; D gene ambiguous. The germline CDR1 and CDR2 sequences are LNHDA and SQIVND (reference sequence). The germline V and J ends were trimmed by 3 bases and 6 bases, with 14 bases remaining between them. The CDR3 has 14 residues. The CDR3 reads CASSISSTGPEAFF. The DNA for the CDR3 is TGTGCCAGTAGTATTTCTTCCACGGGTCCTGAAGCTTTCTTT. Full variable domain (outside the CDR3, taken from reference TRBV19 and TRBJ1-1): DGGITQSPKYLFRKEGQNVTLSCEQNLNHDAMYWYRQDPGQGLRLIYYSQIVNDFQKGDIAEGYSVSREKKESFPLTVTSAQKNPTAFYLCASSISSTGPEAFFGQGTRLTVV.

The chain employs TRBV5-1 and TRBJ1-5; 7 nucleotides agree with TRBD1. V dropped 0 bases and J dropped 5; count of bases not matched to a gene: 5. Germline V gene data show CDR1 as SGHRS and CDR2 as YFSETQ. This CDR3 has 15 residues. The CDR3 DNA reads TGCGCCAGCAGCTTGGGCGCAGGGGGTGATCAGCCCCAGCATTTT. Its protein product is CASSLGAGGDQPQHF.

This sequence joins TRBV7-9 and TRBJ1-5; 7 bases are shared with TRBD1. There are 14 residues in the CDR3. Unmatched junction bases numbered 3, after V lost 1 base and J lost 6 bases. CDR1 is SEHNR and CDR2 is FQNEAQ in the germline V gene (reference sequence). The CDR3 coding sequence is TGTGCCAGCAGCTTAGAGGGGGCGGGTCAGCCCCAGCATTTT. Amino acid sequence: CASSLEGAGQPQHF.

V gene TRBV4-3 combines with J gene TRBJ1-5, with a tentative D call TRBD1 (5 bases). This CDR3 is built from 15 residues. CDR1 and CDR2 from the germline V gene are LGHNA and YSLEER. V dropped 4 bases and J dropped 0 bases, with 10 bases sitting between them. The CDR3 region has the DNA TGCGCCAGCAGCCTCGACAGAATTAGCAATCAGCCCCAGCATTTT. Amino acids: CASSLDRISNQPQHF.

Concerning this clone itself: In the same sample, other DNA sequences code for this CDR3. The rearrangement uses TRBV27 and TRBJ2-7; perhaps TRBD1 as D (6 bases). The CDR3 is 13 residues long. CDR1 and CDR2 from the germline V gene are MNHEY and SMNVEV (reference sequence). V was clipped by 5 bases and J by 1 base, with 9 bases between them. The CDR3, as DNA: TGTGCCAGCAGTCTGACAGGATCCTACGAGCAGTACTTC. Protein sequence: CASSLTGSYEQYF.

The chain has TRBV7-2 and TRBJ2-7; 7 positions match TRBD2. The CDR3 is made up of 15 amino acids. Per the germline V gene, CDR1 is SGHTA and CDR2 is FQGNSA. V shed 5 bases and J 0 bases; nucleotides not matched to a gene: 7. The CDR3: CASSAMGGSSYEQYF. Here the CDR3 DNA reads TGTGCCAGCAGCGCTATGGGAGGGTCCTCCTACGAGCAGTACTTC.

The CDR3 here is CASSSGTGYEQYF. CDR3 sequence (DNA): TGTGCCAGCAGCTCCGGGACAGGGTACGAGCAGTACTTC. The chain couples TRBV5-4 to TRBJ2-7; 9 bases match TRBD1. Germline V lookup: CDR1 SGHNT, CDR2 YYREEE (reference sequence). V shed 3 bases and J 4 bases; nucleotides not matched to a gene: 2. This CDR3 comprises 13 residues. The whole variable domain, remainder taken from reference TRBV5-4 and TRBJ2-7, is ETGVTQSPTHLIKTRGQQVTLRCSSQSGHNTVSWYQQALGQGPQFIFQYYREEENGRGNFPPRFSGLQFPNYSSELNVNALELDDSALYLCASSSGTGYEQYFGPGTRLTVT.

The chain joins TRBV30 to TRBJ2-7; 7 bases fit TRBD2. V dropped 5 bases and J dropped 2; count of bases not matched to a gene: 3. The germline CDR1 and CDR2 sequences are GTSNPN and SVGIG (reference sequence). This CDR3 is built from 12 residues. The CDR3 nucleotides read TGTGCCTGGGAGAGCGGGACCTACGAGCAGTACTTC. It specifies CAWESGTYEQYF.

This clone has just one count. The gene calls are TRBV2 and TRBJ1-5; D may be TRBD1 (6 bases). Germline CDR1 and CDR2: SNHLY and FYNNEI. V lost 3 bases to trimming and J lost 6 bases, with 12 bases between them. The length of the CDR3 is 14 residues. The CDR3: CASSEAGVGQPQHF. CDR3 nucleotides: TGTGCCAGCAGTGAGGCAGGGGTCGGTCAGCCCCAGCATTTT.

This chain uses TRBV27 with TRBJ1-4; 7 bases fit TRBD1. The CDR3 is 15 amino acids. Germline V gene lookup returns CDR1 MNHEY and CDR2 SMNVEV (reference sequence). V trimming: 4 bases; J trimming: 0 bases; junction bases outside the gene matches: 2. DNA for the CDR3: TGTGCCAGCAGTTGGGACAGTGCAACTAATGAAAAACTGTTTTTT. Its translation: CASSWDSATNEKLFF.

The V gene is TRBV4-1, the J gene TRBJ1-4; 10 bases map to TRBD1. CDR1 and CDR2 from the germline V gene are MGHRA and YSYEKL. The CDR3 consists of 16 residues. After removal of 3 bases from V and 8 bases from J, the junction contained 9 bases not matched to a gene. As DNA, the CDR3 is TGCGCCAGCAGCCAGCGAGCGACAGGGGGCGGCGAAAAACTGTTTTTT. As protein: CASSQRATGGGEKLFF.

This sequence joins TRBV7-8 and TRBJ2-7; TRBD2 aligns across 11 bases. The germline V gene encodes CDR1 SGHVS and CDR2 FQNEAQ. Losses at the gene ends were 5 bases for V and 2 bases for J; bases not matched to a gene: 5. There are 15 residues in the CDR3. CDR3 sequence reads: CASSIGTSGPYEQYF. The CDR3 DNA follows: TGTGCCAGCAGCATCGGGACTAGCGGCCCCTACGAGCAGTACTTC.

The J gene is TRBJ1-1, the V gene TRBV5-4; possibly TRBD1 for D (6 bases). This CDR3 contains 16 residues. Trimming stripped 2 bases from V and 0 bases from J, with 14 bases between. Germline CDR1 reads SGHNT; CDR2 reads YYREEE (reference sequence). CDR3 sequence reads: CASSLPGTPMNTEAFF. The CDR3 DNA is TGTGCCAGCAGCTTACCCGGGACACCAATGAACACTGAAGCTTTCTTT.

This clone has a handful of counts. This rearrangement joins TRBV19 to TRBJ2-7; D not resolved. The CDR3 spans 12 residues. Trimming left V 10 bases short and J 4 bases short, with 14 bases between. Germline CDR1 is LNHDA and CDR2 is SQIVND (reference sequence). The CDR3 reads CATVSQRYEQYF. CDR3 DNA sequence: TGTGCCACGGTTTCGCAACGTTACGAGCAGTACTTC.

The chain carries TRBV9 and TRBJ2-7; TRBD1 aligns across 9 bases. The CDR3 extends over 16 amino acids. Looked up from germline, CDR1 is SGDLS and CDR2 is YYNGEE. Trimming took 0 bases from V and 2 from J; bases not matched to a gene: 6. This CDR3 reads CASSVGPGTGTYEQYF. CDR3 coding DNA: TGTGCCAGCAGCGTAGGACCCGGGACAGGGACCTACGAGCAGTACTTC.

The chain combines TRBV7-9 with TRBJ2-2; weak D call: TRBD1 (7 bases). Trimming took off 5 bases at V and 2 bases at J, with 18 bases between the two ends. The CDR3 is 17 residues long. The germline V gene has CDR1 SEHNR and CDR2 FQNEAQ (reference sequence). The CDR3: CASSKTRGTDNTGELFF. The CDR3, as DNA: TGTGCCAGCAGCAAAACACGCGGGACAGATAACACCGGGGAGCTGTTTTTT.